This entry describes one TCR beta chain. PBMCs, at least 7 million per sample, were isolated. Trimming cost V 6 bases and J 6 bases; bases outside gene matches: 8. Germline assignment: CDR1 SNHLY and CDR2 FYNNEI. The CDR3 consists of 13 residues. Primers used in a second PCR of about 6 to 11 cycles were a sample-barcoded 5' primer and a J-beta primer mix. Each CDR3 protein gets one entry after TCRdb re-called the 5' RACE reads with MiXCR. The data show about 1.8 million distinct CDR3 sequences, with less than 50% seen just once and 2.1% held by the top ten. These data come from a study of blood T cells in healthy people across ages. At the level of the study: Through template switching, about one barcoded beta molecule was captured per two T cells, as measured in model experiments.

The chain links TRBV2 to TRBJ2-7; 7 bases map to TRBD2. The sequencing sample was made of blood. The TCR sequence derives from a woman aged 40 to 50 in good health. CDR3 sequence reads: CASRAGDSREQYF. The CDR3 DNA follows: TGTGCCAGCAGGGCGGGAGACTCTCGCGAGCAGTACTTC.